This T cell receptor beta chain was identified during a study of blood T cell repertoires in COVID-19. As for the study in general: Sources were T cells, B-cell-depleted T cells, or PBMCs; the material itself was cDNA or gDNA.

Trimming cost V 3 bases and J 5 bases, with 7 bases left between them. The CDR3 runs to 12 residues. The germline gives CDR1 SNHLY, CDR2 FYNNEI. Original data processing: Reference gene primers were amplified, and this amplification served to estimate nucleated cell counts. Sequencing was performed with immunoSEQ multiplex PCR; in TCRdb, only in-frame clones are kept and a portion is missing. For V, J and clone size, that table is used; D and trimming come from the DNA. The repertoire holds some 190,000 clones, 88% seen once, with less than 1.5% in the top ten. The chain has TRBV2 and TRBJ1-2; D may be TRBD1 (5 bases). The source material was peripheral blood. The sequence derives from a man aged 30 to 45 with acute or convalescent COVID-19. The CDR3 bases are TGTGCCAGCAGTGAGGCAGGGTATGGCTACACCTTC. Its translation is CASSEAGYGYTF.